These 31 T cell receptor beta chains were sequenced from one sample in a study of vaccination effects on CD4 cells after COVID-19. When 10 to 11 days of culture had elapsed, CD4+ T cells were isolated. Their cognate antigens are unknown. Clones were read by immunoSEQ multiplex PCR, and TCRdb kept only the in-frame ones, dropping some. The profile covers tens of thousands of clones, with 75% to 80% appearing a single time and 2% to 2.5% taken by the ten largest. Sequenced material: CD4+ T cells from PBMCs cultured without peptide, taken before COVID-19 vaccination. Every receptor here comes from a human donor who received a COVID-19 vaccine.

The chain recombines TRBV5-8 with TRBJ1-6; D possibly corresponds to TRBD1 (5 bases). The CDR3 loop spans 17 amino acids. The ends were cut back, 2 bases at V and 0 bases at J, with 12 bases in the middle. CDR1 SGHTS and CDR2 YDEGEE come from the germline V gene. The DNA for the CDR3 is TGTGCCAGCAGCTTCTTGACAGATAGCTCCTATAATTCACCCCTCCACTTT. This codes for CASSFLTDSSYNSPLHF. Full variable domain (rest looked up from reference TRBV5-8 and TRBJ1-6): EAGVTQSPTHLIKTRGQQATLRCSPISGHTSVYWYQQALGLGLQFLLWYDEGEERNRGNFPPRFSGRQFPNYSSELNVNALELEDSALYLCASSFLTDSSYNSPLHFGNGTRLTVT.

This clone was found a few times. The rearrangement uses TRBV21-1 and TRBJ2-2. TRBV21-1 is designated a pseudogene. CDR3 length: 15 amino acids. This CDR3 is CASSTLQGGTGELFF. CDR3 sequence (DNA): TGTGCCAGCAGCACTCTACAGGGAGGCACCGGGGAGCTGTTTTTT.

This clone has only a few counts. V and J are TRBV6-2 or TRBV6-3 and TRBJ1-6; D might be TRBD1 (6 bases). V lost 4 bases and J lost 10, with 11 bases in between. The CDR3 runs 13 residues. Germline V gene lookup returns CDR1 MNHEY and CDR2 SVGEGT. CDR3 DNA sequence: TGTGCCAGCAGTTCGCGGACAGAATCACCCCTCCACTTT. Encoded protein: CASSSRTESPLHF.

J is TRBJ1-3 and V is TRBV18, with D hard to call. V shed 6 bases and J shed 4 bases, with 16 bases lying between them. Germline assignment: CDR1 KGHSH and CDR2 LQKENI. This CDR3 comprises 15 residues. CDR3 amino acids: CASSLAEFLGNTIYF. The CDR3 DNA reads as TGTGCCAGCTCGCTAGCGGAATTTTTAGGAAACACCATATATTTT.

The rearrangement links TRBV12-5 to TRBJ2-5; TRBD1 is a possible D gene (6 bases). Germline loops: CDR1 LGHNT, CDR2 FRNRAP. V was pared by 3 bases and J by 0 bases, with 8 bases between. The CDR3 has 14 amino acids. The CDR3 region is CASGFRTDQETQYF. The CDR3 DNA sequence: TGTGCTAGTGGTTTCAGGACAGACCAAGAGACCCAGTACTTC.

V and J are TRBV7-8 and TRBJ1-1, with TRBD1 identical over 7 bases. Germline CDR1 and CDR2: SGHVS and FQNEAQ. V dropped 1 base and J dropped 9; count of bases not matched to a gene: 5. This CDR3 spans 13 amino acids. This chain's CDR3 is CASSLDLDRKAFF. As DNA, the CDR3 is TGTGCCAGCAGCTTAGATTTGGACAGGAAAGCTTTCTTT.

The J gene is TRBJ1-4, the V gene TRBV29-1, with D tentatively TRBD1 (5 bases). Germline V gene data show CDR1 as SQVTM and CDR2 as ANQGSEA. The CDR3 sequence is 12 residues long. The V and J ends lost 7 bases and 4 bases respectively, with 10 bases between them. The CDR3 coding sequence is TGCAGCGCGGGGAGGGGTAATGAAAAACTGTTTTTT. The encoded protein is CSAGRGNEKLFF.

This clone was detected only once. The chain couples TRBV29-1 to TRBJ2-2; 7 bases match TRBD1. The trim removed 5 bases at V and 3 bases at J, leaving 12 bases unmatched. The CDR3 runs 16 residues. Germline V gene lookup returns CDR1 SQVTM and CDR2 ANQGSEA. In DNA, the CDR3 is TGCAGCGTTTTACACGTGACAGGGTGGTACACCGGGGAGCTGTTTTTT. It translates to CSVLHVTGWYTGELFF.

The gene calls are TRBV5-6 and TRBJ1-3; maybe TRBD1 (5 bases). Germline CDR1 is SGHDT and CDR2 is YYEEEE. Trimming pared 0 bases from V and 7 bases from J, leaving 17 bases between. This CDR3 is 16 amino acids long. The CDR3 loop reads CASSLAGSGPMNTIYF. The CDR3 bases are TGTGCCAGCAGCTTGGCCGGTTCGGGACCCATGAACACCATATATTTT.

The chain links TRBV5-1 to TRBJ2-5, with no clear D. The germline gives CDR1 SGHRS, CDR2 YFSETQ. The V end was cut by 6 bases, the J end by 5 bases, with 17 bases between. The CDR3 has 14 amino acids. CDR3 sequence: CASKPHSAWETQYF. In DNA form, the CDR3 reads TGCGCCAGCAAGCCCCATAGTGCATGGGAGACCCAGTACTTC.

The rearrangement links TRBV2 to TRBJ1-5; no definite D call. CDR1 and CDR2 (germline): SNHLY, FYNNEI. V shed 4 bases and J shed 3 bases, with 13 bases lying between them. The CDR3 sequence is 15 residues long. The CDR3 DNA follows: TGTGCCAGCAGTGCCTTAGGGCTGAACAATCAGCCCCAGCATTTT. Its translation: CASSALGLNNQPQHF.

J is TRBJ1-4 and V is TRBV5-1; 9 bases map to TRBD1. The V gene end was trimmed by 4 bases and the J gene end by 8 bases; junction bases not matched to a gene: 9. Germline loops: CDR1 SGHRS, CDR2 YFSETQ. The CDR3 is made up of 15 amino acids. The CDR3 DNA sequence: TGCGCCAGCAGCCCCCGGACAGGGGAAGACGAAAAACTGTTTTTT. Its translation: CASSPRTGEDEKLFF. Full variable domain (remainder filled in from reference TRBV5-1 and TRBJ1-4): KAGVTQTPRYLIKTRGQQVTLSCSPISGHRSVSWYQQTPGQGLQFLFEYFSETQRNKGNFPGRFSGRQFSNSRSEMNVSTLELGDSALYLCASSPRTGEDEKLFFGSGTQLSVL.

The CDR3 reads CASSLYGDSPLHF. The CDR3 DNA reads TGTGCCAGCAGCTTATACGGGGATTCACCCCTCCACTTT. V gene TRBV7-3 combines with J gene TRBJ1-6; D uncertain. The V gene's germline CDR1 is SGHTA and CDR2 FQGTGA. CDR3 length: 13 residues. The V gene lost 2 bases and the J gene lost 8 bases, with 7 bases spanning the gap.

The chain carries TRBV4-1 and TRBJ1-4; 8 nucleotides line up with TRBD1. The CDR3 runs 15 residues. The trim removed 5 bases at V and 4 bases at J, leaving 6 bases unmatched. Germline loops: CDR1 MGHRA, CDR2 YSYEKL. CDR3 region: CASSSIGTGNEKLFF. The CDR3 DNA reads as TGCGCCAGCAGCTCCATCGGGACAGGTAATGAAAAACTGTTTTTT.

This chain joins TRBV2 and TRBJ1-2, with unresolved D. The CDR3 is made up of 14 amino acids. V shed 5 bases and J shed 8 bases, with 18 bases lying between them. Germline V CDR1 and CDR2: SNHLY, FYNNEI. In DNA, the CDR3 is TGTGCCAGCAGTACCCTTCTGGATCTCCGAGGCTACACCTTC. It specifies CASSTLLDLRGYTF.

The rearrangement uses TRBV2 and TRBJ2-3; D remains unclear. The CDR3 is made up of 14 amino acids. The V end was cut by 5 bases, the J end by 6 bases, with 15 bases between. In germline, CDR1 is SNHLY, CDR2 FYNNEI. CDR3 sequence: CASSTKSSQDTQYF. The CDR3 DNA sequence: TGTGCCAGCAGTACTAAAAGTAGCCAGGATACGCAGTATTTT.

The chain has TRBV24-1 and TRBJ2-7, with 10 positions matching TRBD1. This CDR3 is built from 16 residues. The J segment lost 6 bases and the V segment lost 5 bases, leaving 12 bases of the junction unmatched. The germline CDR1 and CDR2 sequences are KGHDR and SFDVKD. The CDR3 loop is CATSGRDRGFGAEQYV. In DNA form, the CDR3 reads TGTGCCACCAGTGGCCGGGACAGGGGTTTCGGCGCCGAGCAGTACGTC.

The chain uses TRBV2 and TRBJ2-7; TRBD2 agrees at 11 bases. CDR1 is SNHLY, CDR2 FYNNEI, per germline. The ends lost 1 base at V and 6 bases at J; junction bases unmatched: 5. CDR3 size: 15 residues. The CDR3 protein is CASSEGTSGRLEQYV. The CDR3 DNA reads as TGTGCCAGCAGTGAAGGGACTAGCGGGCGGCTCGAGCAGTACGTC.

V is TRBV7-9 and J is TRBJ2-6, with a tentative D call TRBD2 (5 bases). This CDR3 has 15 residues. The V end lost 4 bases, the J end lost 2 bases, and 9 bases lay between the germline ends. Germline CDR1 SEHNR, CDR2 FQNEAQ (reference sequence). CDR3 amino acids: CASSYEGAGANVLTF. CDR3 sequence (DNA): TGTGCCAGCAGCTACGAGGGTGCTGGGGCCAACGTCCTGACTTTC.

This chain joins TRBV5-1 and TRBJ2-4; D gene uncertain. Per the germline V gene, CDR1 is SGHRS and CDR2 is YFSETQ. V gave up 0 bases and J gave up 1 base, with 8 bases separating them. The CDR3 length is 15 residues. CDR3 amino acids: CASSLGLQAKNIQYF. The CDR3, as DNA: TGCGCCAGCAGCTTGGGTCTACAGGCCAAAAACATTCAGTACTTC.

The rearrangement uses TRBV28 and TRBJ1-3; 9 nucleotides line up with TRBD1. The CDR3 covers 14 residues. Germline assignment: CDR1 MDHEN and CDR2 SYDVKM. Trimming at V came to 6 bases and at J to 0 bases, leaving 0 bases not matched to a gene. The CDR3 bases are TGTGCCAGCAGGACAGGGGGCTCTGGAAACACCATATATTTT. Translated: CASRTGGSGNTIYF.

Here the CDR3 DNA reads TGCGCCAGCAGCTTCGGGGGGGCCGGGGAGACCCAGTACTTC. Protein product: CASSFGGAGETQYF. The gene calls are TRBV5-1 and TRBJ2-5; 8 bases agree with TRBD2. Germline trimming cut 2 bases from V and 5 bases from J; bases unmatched to any gene: 5. This CDR3 is built from 14 residues. Germline loops: CDR1 SGHRS, CDR2 YFSETQ. The full variable domain, in which reference TRBV5-1 and TRBJ2-5 provide the parts outside the CDR3, is KAGVTQTPRYLIKTRGQQVTLSCSPISGHRSVSWYQQTPGQGLQFLFEYFSETQRNKGNFPGRFSGRQFSNSRSEMNVSTLELGDSALYLCASSFGGAGETQYFGPGTRLLVL.

The chain is built from TRBV6-6 and TRBJ2-5; D remains unclear. CDR3 length: 12 amino acids. The germline V gene encodes CDR1 MNHNY and CDR2 SVGAGI (reference sequence). Trimming left V 5 bases short and J 2 bases short, with 6 bases between. CDR3 DNA sequence: TGTGCCAGCAGTGGCTCACAAGAGACCCAGTACTTC. It translates to CASSGSQETQYF.

This rearrangement joins TRBV7-8 to TRBJ1-2; D is unclear. The CDR3 runs 15 residues. V lost 5 bases to trimming and J lost 1 base, with 14 bases between them. The V gene's germline CDR1 is SGHVS and CDR2 FQNEAQ. CDR3 region: CASSHSTGINYGYTF. The CDR3 DNA reads as TGTGCCAGCAGCCACTCCACGGGGATTAACTATGGCTACACCTTC.

The genes are TRBV6-1 and TRBJ1-1, with D possibly TRBD1 on 6 matching bases. From germline, CDR1 is MNHNS and CDR2 SASEGT. The V gene lost 1 base and the J gene lost 7 bases, with 10 bases spanning the gap. The CDR3 consists of 13 residues. The CDR3 region is CASSEETGVEAFF. DNA for the CDR3: TGTGCCAGCAGTGAAGAGACAGGCGTTGAAGCTTTCTTT.

V is TRBV6-5 and J is TRBJ1-2, with 10 bases that match TRBD1. The CDR3 sequence is 14 residues long. Germline V gives CDR1 MNHEY, CDR2 SVGAGI. V shed 4 bases, J shed 3 bases, and the junction held 2 bases outside the gene matches. The CDR3 nucleotides read TGTGCCAGCAGTTCCGGGACAGGGGACTATGGCTACACCTTC. Protein sequence: CASSSGTGDYGYTF.

The rearrangement links TRBV2 to TRBJ1-1; TRBD1 matches 9 bases. This CDR3 has 14 residues. V dropped 6 bases and J dropped 2; count of bases not matched to a gene: 4. Germline V gene sequence: CDR1 SNHLY, CDR2 FYNNEI. The CDR3 reads CASSWDRDNTEAFF. DNA of the CDR3: TGTGCCAGCAGCTGGGACAGGGATAACACTGAAGCTTTCTTT.

With respect to this clone: At one boundary the junction diverges from the germline segment, which might be a read error. V and J are TRBV6-5 and TRBJ2-2; the D gene is possibly TRBD2 (6 bases). The CDR3 has 14 amino acids. CDR1 is MNHEY, CDR2 SVGAGI, per germline. The CDR3 DNA sequence: TGTGCCGGCAGTTACCGGAGGGACACCGGGGAGCTGTTTTTT. Encoded protein: CAGSYRRDTGELFF.

The chain couples TRBV2 to TRBJ1-5; the D is unclear. The germline V and J ends were trimmed by 6 bases and 1 base, with 7 bases remaining between them. The germline gives CDR1 SNHLY, CDR2 FYNNEI. CDR3 length equals 13 residues. CDR3 coding DNA: TGTGCCAGCAGGGACGCAAGCAATCAGCCCCAGCATTTT. Protein: CASRDASNQPQHF.

The J gene is TRBJ2-5, the V gene TRBV7-5; TRBD2, the D gene given by the table, was not confirmed from the DNA. TRBV7-5 is labeled a pseudogene. The CDR3 has 18 amino acids. The CDR3 region is CARSLIFETGEFQETQYF. CDR3 coding DNA: TGTGCCAGAAGCCTAATATTCGAGACGGGAGAATTCCAAGAGACCCAGTACTTC.

This clone was detected a few times. The V and J genes are TRBV24-1 and TRBJ2-3; D gene ambiguous. Trimming took 1 base from V and 6 from J, leaving 4 bases between them. Germline CDR1 KGHDR, CDR2 SFDVKD. This CDR3 has 12 amino acids. CDR3 loop: CATSDLIDTQYF. CDR3 nucleotide sequence: TGTGCCACCAGTGATTTAATCGATACGCAGTATTTT.